This T cell receptor beta chain is from a study of identical twins. With no exceptions, donors were healthy Caucasians. Germline-derived CDR1 and CDR2 are MNHEY and SMNVEV (reference sequence). The J segment lost 1 base and the V segment lost 10 bases, leaving 4 bases of the junction unmatched. This CDR3 has 12 amino acids. Each CDR3 protein gets one entry after TCRdb re-called the 5' RACE reads with MiXCR. The data hold about 340,000 distinct CDR3 sequences, with around 9% observed a single time. V and J are TRBV27 and TRBJ2-7, with 7 bases identical to TRBD1. The specimen sequenced was naive T cells sorted from blood. The clonotype comes from a woman aged 45-65 years in good health. The CDR3 protein is CATWTGSYEQYV. The CDR3 DNA sequence: TGTGCCACCTGGACAGGATCCTACGAGCAGTACGTC.